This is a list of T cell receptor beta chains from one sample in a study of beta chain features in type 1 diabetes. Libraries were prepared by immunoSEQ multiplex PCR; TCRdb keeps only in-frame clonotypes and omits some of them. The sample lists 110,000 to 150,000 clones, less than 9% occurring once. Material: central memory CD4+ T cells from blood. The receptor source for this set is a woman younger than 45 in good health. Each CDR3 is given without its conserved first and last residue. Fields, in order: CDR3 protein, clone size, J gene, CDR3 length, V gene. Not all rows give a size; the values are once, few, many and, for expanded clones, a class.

CDR3aa: ASSSGLAGTHEQF
abundance: NA
j_gene: TRBJ2-1
len: 13
v_gene: TRBV11-3

CDR3aa: ASSLVPGNTEAF
abundance: few
j_gene: TRBJ1-1
len: 12
v_gene: TRBV7-6

CDR3aa: ASSTVTGPPIATNEKLF
abundance: many
j_gene: TRBJ1-4
len: 17
v_gene: TRBV21-1

CDR3aa: ASSLVGTGSDEQY
abundance: NA
j_gene: TRBJ2-7
len: 13
v_gene: TRBV7-9

CDR3aa: ASSSGQLQY
abundance: NA
j_gene: TRBJ2-7
len: 9
v_gene: TRBV7-6

CDR3aa: ASSFGGPTNEKLF
abundance: NA
j_gene: TRBJ1-4
len: 13
v_gene: TRBV11-2

CDR3aa: ASSRDRGHTYEQY
abundance: NA
j_gene: TRBJ2-7
len: 13
v_gene: TRBV18

CDR3aa: ASRGWDSGGHTQY
abundance: few
j_gene: TRBJ2-3
len: 13
v_gene: TRBV27

CDR3aa: ASSIERTGRNQPQH
abundance: NA
j_gene: TRBJ1-5
len: 14
v_gene: TRBV19

CDR3aa: ASRSWAETQY
abundance: NA
j_gene: TRBJ2-5
len: 10
v_gene: TRBV6-5

CDR3aa: ASSHESRSGNIQY
abundance: NA
j_gene: TRBJ2-4
len: 13
v_gene: TRBV4-3

CDR3aa: ASSSPHLGGEAF
abundance: NA
j_gene: TRBJ1-1
len: 12
v_gene: TRBV28

CDR3aa: ASSMGRQGYYGYT
abundance: NA
j_gene: TRBJ1-2
len: 13
v_gene: TRBV19

CDR3aa: ASSLTPSGAYEQY
abundance: few
j_gene: TRBJ2-7
len: 13
v_gene: TRBV11-2

CDR3aa: ASSVASGGGGNQPQH
abundance: NA
j_gene: TRBJ1-5
len: 15
v_gene: TRBV9

CDR3aa: ASSSPGGTDYGYT
abundance: NA
j_gene: TRBJ1-2
len: 13
v_gene: TRBV28

CDR3aa: ASSLDSREGELF
abundance: NA
j_gene: TRBJ2-2
len: 12
v_gene: TRBV11-3

CDR3aa: SVGHRNTEAF
abundance: many
j_gene: TRBJ1-1
len: 10
v_gene: TRBV29-1

CDR3aa: AIRSTRTGDTEAF
abundance: NA
j_gene: TRBJ1-1
len: 13
v_gene: TRBV10-3

CDR3aa: ASSTGPNQPQH
abundance: NA
j_gene: TRBJ1-5
len: 11
v_gene: TRBV5-4

CDR3aa: ASTKGGLVLDTQY
abundance: NA
j_gene: TRBJ2-3
len: 13
v_gene: TRBV19

CDR3aa: ASSHTGDRGNEQF
abundance: few
j_gene: TRBJ2-1
len: 13
v_gene: TRBV28